The next 31 T cell receptor beta chains were all read from a single sample in a study of OX40 agonist ivuxolimab in advanced cancers. Preparation of the library involved the immunoSEQ multiplex PCR assay. TCRdb's version of the immuneACCESS table is confined to in-frame rearrangements and falls short of the full clone set. An unresolved V gene accounts for under half of the shortfall where checked; the remainder is of unknown origin. Recorded for this sample are about 33,000 clones; about 81% of them occurred a single time. Over 20% of the sample goes to the ten largest clones. The sample in question was CD4+ or CD8+ T cells sorted from blood, obtained in a trial of the OX40 agonist ivuxolimab. These receptor sequences come from an adult with an advanced solid tumor such as melanoma, head and neck, liver or kidney cancer.

V and J are TRBV9 and TRBJ2-7; TRBD1 is a possible D gene (6 bases). The CDR3 sequence is 14 residues long. V was cut by 0 bases and J by 7 bases, with 14 bases left in between. The germline V gene encodes CDR1 SGDLS and CDR2 YYNGEE. The CDR3 nucleotides are TGTGCCAGCAGCGTAGAAGGGGGTTTTGGGGAGCAGTACTTC. Encoded protein: CASSVEGGFGEQYF.

V and J are TRBV5-1 and TRBJ1-5; D gene uncertain. The CDR3 is 13 residues long. V was shortened by 1 base and J by 5 bases, with 7 bases between the two germline ends. Germline CDR1 reads SGHRS; CDR2 reads YFSETQ. The CDR3 loop reads CASSLSVDQPQHF. CDR3 DNA: TGCGCCAGCAGCTTGTCGGTTGATCAGCCCCAGCATTTT.

The chain employs TRBV6-5 and TRBJ2-3, with 9 bases that match TRBD2. Germline lookup yields CDR1 MNHEY and CDR2 SVGAGI. CDR3 size: 15 residues. V trimming: 8 bases; J trimming: 5 bases; junction bases outside the gene matches: 11. This CDR3 reads CASERRGGEGDTQYF. The DNA of the CDR3 is TGTGCCAGCGAGCGGCGGGGGGGCGAAGGAGATACGCAGTATTTT.

The J gene is TRBJ1-4, the V gene TRBV6-5, with 12 positions matching TRBD1. Germline CDR1 and CDR2: MNHEY and SVGAGI. After removal of 5 bases from V and 11 bases from J, the junction contained 6 bases not matched to a gene. The CDR3 runs to 14 residues. The CDR3: CASSASGTGGKLFF. The CDR3 DNA follows: TGTGCCAGCAGTGCTTCCGGGACAGGGGGCAAACTGTTTTTT.

The chain links TRBV10-1 to TRBJ2-3; no clear D. The CDR3 is 14 amino acids. Germline CDR1 WNHNN, CDR2 SYGVQD (reference sequence). Between the trimmed V and J ends, which lost 5 bases and 5 bases, there was a span of 14 bases. The CDR3 reads CASSRRQLQDTQYF. The CDR3 DNA reads TGCGCCAGCAGTCGTCGACAACTGCAAGATACGCAGTATTTT.

The rearrangement links TRBV7-2 to TRBJ1-2; D gene unclear. Germline loops: CDR1 SGHTA, CDR2 FQGNSA. Trimming removed 5 bases from V and 4 bases from J, with 17 bases in between. The CDR3 is 15 amino acids. The DNA for the CDR3 is TGTGCCAGCAGCCTCACCAGGACGGGCTTCTATGGCTACACCTTC. Its protein is CASSLTRTGFYGYTF.

The chain combines TRBV5-4 with TRBJ2-2; weak D call: TRBD1 (5 bases). V was cut by 0 bases and J by 1 base, with 7 bases left in between. Germline lookup yields CDR1 SGHNT and CDR2 YYREEE (reference sequence). The CDR3 sequence is 15 residues long. CDR3 sequence (DNA): TGTGCCAGCAGCTTGGGGGGCTGGAACACCGGGGAGCTGTTTTTT. This gives the protein CASSLGGWNTGELFF.

The chain carries TRBV11-3 and TRBJ2-7; D uncertain. Germline V CDR1 and CDR2: SGHNT, YENEEA. The CDR3 is 13 amino acids. V was shortened by 2 bases and J by 3 bases, with 8 bases between the two germline ends. CDR3: CASSLINGYEQYF. The CDR3 DNA follows: TGTGCCAGCAGCTTAATAAACGGCTACGAGCAGTACTTC.

This clone occurred once. The chain links TRBV6-6 to TRBJ1-5, with 7 nucleotides matching TRBD1. The junction had 4 bases not matched to a gene; V was cut back by 0 bases and J by 5 bases. CDR3 size: 15 residues. Germline CDR1 and CDR2: MNHNY and SVGAGI (reference sequence). The CDR3 DNA is TGTGCCAGCAGTTACTCGACAGGGAGGGATCAGCCCCAGCATTTT. Protein product: CASSYSTGRDQPQHF.

The genes are TRBV28 and TRBJ2-3; D perhaps matches TRBD2 (6 bases). The CDR3 is 14 amino acids. V lost 4 bases, J lost 8 bases, and 16 bases lay in between. Germline V gives CDR1 MDHEN, CDR2 SYDVKM. CDR3 region: CASSSGLPRGTQYF. The CDR3 DNA is TGTGCCAGCAGTTCGGGACTGCCAAGGGGTACGCAGTATTTT.

The chain is built from TRBV6-5 and TRBJ2-3, with D possibly TRBD2 on 6 matching bases. In germline, CDR1 is MNHEY, CDR2 SVGAGI. The ends were cut back, 3 bases at V and 0 bases at J, with 10 bases in the middle. The CDR3 has 15 amino acids. CDR3 in DNA: TGTGCCAGCAGTTATAGCGGACTTAGCACAGATACGCAGTATTTT. As protein: CASSYSGLSTDTQYF.

This chain uses TRBV11-2 with TRBJ2-7; D gene unclear. CDR1 and CDR2 from the germline V gene are SGHAT and FQNNGV. This CDR3 contains 14 residues. V lost 1 base, J lost 1 base, and 8 bases lay in between. The CDR3 nucleotides read TGTGCCAGCAGCTTAGGAGGCGGTTCCTACGAGCAGTACTTC. Translated, it gives CASSLGGGSYEQYF.

The rearrangement uses TRBV5-4 and TRBJ2-1, with 7 bases identical to TRBD1. Germline trimming cut 4 bases from V and 5 bases from J; bases unmatched to any gene: 12. Germline loops: CDR1 SGHNT, CDR2 YYREEE (reference sequence). The CDR3 is 16 amino acids. The CDR3 here is CASSPSRQGFNNEQFF. The CDR3 bases are TGTGCCAGCAGCCCGAGTCGACAGGGTTTTAACAATGAGCAGTTCTTC. The entire variable domain, with the rest obtained from reference TRBV5-4 and TRBJ2-1, is as follows: ETGVTQSPTHLIKTRGQQVTLRCSSQSGHNTVSWYQQALGQGPQFIFQYYREEENGRGNFPPRFSGLQFPNYSSELNVNALELDDSALYLCASSPSRQGFNNEQFFGPGTRLTVL.

The chain links TRBV9 to TRBJ2-3; no firm D call. This CDR3 spans 12 amino acids. V was pared by 0 bases and J by 3 bases, with 2 bases between. CDR1 is SGDLS and CDR2 is YYNGEE in the germline V gene. CDR3 coding DNA: TGTGCCAGCAGCGTAGCAACAGATACGCAGTATTTT. This translates into CASSVATDTQYF.

V is TRBV5-1 and J is TRBJ2-7; 10 bases line up with TRBD2. There are 14 residues in the CDR3. The V segment lost 6 bases and the J segment 4 bases; nucleotides outside the gene matches: 7. Germline-derived CDR1 and CDR2 are SGHRS and YFSETQ. DNA for the CDR3: TGCGCCAGCAAGACGGCTAGCGGGAGTTACGAGCAGTACTTC. This translates into CASKTASGSYEQYF.

The chain joins TRBV2 to TRBJ2-7, with TRBD2 identical over 13 bases. Germline CDR1 and CDR2: SNHLY and FYNNEI. V trimming: 8 bases; J trimming: 2 bases; junction bases outside the gene matches: 9. This CDR3 has 16 amino acids. CDR3 DNA: TGTGCCAGCGGGACACCGGGACTAGCGGGAACCTACGAGCAGTACTTC. Translation: CASGTPGLAGTYEQYF. Looking up the rest from reference TRBV2 and TRBJ2-7 gives the full variable domain: EPEVTQTPSHQVTQMGQEVILRCVPISNHLYFYWYRQILGQKVEFLVSFYNNEISEKSEIFDDQFSVERPDGSNFTLKIRSTKLEDSAMYFCASGTPGLAGTYEQYFGPGTRLTVT.

This rearrangement joins TRBV5-4 to TRBJ2-1; 13 bases are a match to TRBD2. V shed 2 bases and J 11 bases; nucleotides not matched to a gene: 16. CDR1 and CDR2 from the germline V gene are SGHNT and YYREEE (reference sequence). The CDR3 has 18 residues. CDR3 amino acids: CASSLRRTSGSPWGKQFF. CDR3 bases: TGTGCCAGCAGCTTAAGACGGACTAGCGGGAGCCCATGGGGTAAGCAGTTCTTC.

Notes on this clone: The same CDR3 also results from other DNA sequences found in this sample. The V and J genes are TRBV2 and TRBJ1-4, with 7 bases aligning to TRBD1. Germline V gene data show CDR1 as SNHLY and CDR2 as FYNNEI. The CDR3 is made up of 13 amino acids. V shed 6 bases and J 6 bases; nucleotides not matched to a gene: 4. The CDR3 sequence is CASRQGRDEKLFF. The CDR3 DNA reads TGTGCCAGCAGACAGGGGCGGGATGAAAAACTGTTTTTT.

This chain uses TRBV14 with TRBJ2-7; possible D gene TRBD1, 5 bases. Germline V gene data show CDR1 as SGHDN and CDR2 as FVKESK. This CDR3 is 13 amino acids long. The V gene lost 2 bases and the J gene lost 3 bases, with 8 bases spanning the gap. The CDR3 DNA follows: TGTGCCAGCAGCCAACAGGGAATCTACGAGCAGTACTTC. Amino acid sequence: CASSQQGIYEQYF.

This clone was seen more than once but under ten times. J is TRBJ1-3 and V is TRBV28, with D perhaps TRBD1 (6 bases). V was trimmed by 5 bases and J by 4 bases, leaving 12 bases between them. This CDR3 region has 14 residues. The germline V gene has CDR1 MDHEN and CDR2 SYDVKM. In DNA, the CDR3 is TGTGCCAGCAGTGTCCCGACAGGAGGAAACACCATATATTTT. This gives the protein CASSVPTGGNTIYF.

The rearrangement uses TRBV7-3 and TRBJ2-7; 8 nucleotides align to TRBD2. Germline V CDR1 and CDR2: SGHTA, FQGTGA. The V segment lost 5 bases and the J segment 1 base; nucleotides outside the gene matches: 4. This CDR3 comprises 14 residues. The CDR3 protein is CASSESGGSYEQYF. CDR3 DNA: TGTGCCAGCAGCGAGAGCGGGGGTTCCTACGAGCAGTACTTC.

This chain connects TRBV7-9 to TRBJ1-2; 8 nucleotides align to TRBD1. This CDR3 has 15 residues. Germline V gene data show CDR1 as SEHNR and CDR2 as FQNEAQ (reference sequence). V shed 5 bases and J 9 bases; nucleotides not matched to a gene: 14. The CDR3 nucleotides are TGTGCCAGCAGCATGGCAGGGGGCGCGGAGAGACGCTACACCTTC. This encodes CASSMAGGAERRYTF.

The chain recombines TRBV15 with TRBJ2-7; D is unclear. Germline lookup yields CDR1 LNHNV and CDR2 YYDKDF (reference sequence). Trimming took off 1 base at V and 2 bases at J, with 15 bases between the two ends. The CDR3 is made up of 16 amino acids. The CDR3: CATSRGDLRGTYEQYF. The DNA of the CDR3 is TGTGCCACCAGCAGAGGAGACCTACGTGGGACCTACGAGCAGTACTTC.

This sequence joins TRBV28 and TRBJ1-2; no definite D call. Germline CDR1 reads MDHEN; CDR2 reads SYDVKM. This CDR3 is 13 amino acids long. V was clipped by 3 bases and J by 2 bases, with 7 bases between them. CDR3: CASSLYGNYGYTF. CDR3 DNA: TGTGCCAGCAGTTTGTACGGCAACTATGGCTACACCTTC.

The rearrangement links TRBV30 to TRBJ2-1, with D possibly matching TRBD1 (5 bases). This CDR3 comprises 14 residues. Germline-derived CDR1 and CDR2 are GTSNPN and SVGIG (reference sequence). The V and J ends lost 3 bases and 6 bases respectively, with 15 bases between them. DNA for the CDR3: TGTGCCTGGAGGACGAGTTTTGGGGCCAATGAGCAGTTCTTC. Protein sequence: CAWRTSFGANEQFF.

The rearrangement links TRBV27 to TRBJ2-3; D may correspond to TRBD1 or TRBD2 (5 bases each). The ends were cut back, 5 bases at V and 2 bases at J, with 23 bases in the middle. CDR1 and CDR2 from the germline V gene are MNHEY and SMNVEV (reference sequence). This CDR3 region has 18 residues. The chain's CDR3 is CASSLVPSGRYVTDTQYF. As DNA, the CDR3 is TGTGCCAGCAGTCTAGTTCCCTCGGGGCGCTACGTCACAGATACGCAGTATTTT.

The chain carries TRBV11-1 and TRBJ2-2; D is unresolved. In germline, CDR1 is SGHAT, CDR2 FQDESV (reference sequence). The CDR3 has 11 amino acids. V dropped 2 bases and J dropped 5 bases, with 0 bases sitting between them. The CDR3 loop reads CASSLTGELFF. CDR3 coding DNA: TGTGCCAGCAGCTTAACCGGGGAGCTGTTTTTT.

The CDR3 region is CASTKRGQATEAFF. CDR3 sequence (DNA): TGTGCCAGTACCAAGAGGGGCCAGGCCACTGAAGCTTTCTTT. This chain uses TRBV19 with TRBJ1-1; tentative D call: TRBD1 (5 bases). V gave up 7 bases and J gave up 4 bases, with 16 bases separating them. CDR3 length: 14 residues. From germline, CDR1 is LNHDA and CDR2 SQIVND (reference sequence).

The chain uses TRBV27 and TRBJ1-6, with D possibly TRBD1 on 5 matching bases. V lost 2 bases to trimming and J lost 7 bases, with 12 bases between them. Germline-derived CDR1 and CDR2 are MNHEY and SMNVEV (reference sequence). The CDR3 spans 15 residues. The CDR3 protein is CASSLQGPGNSPLHF. In DNA form, the CDR3 reads TGTGCCAGCAGTTTACAGGGTCCGGGGAATTCACCCCTCCACTTT.

The chain employs TRBV6-1 and TRBJ1-5, with D perhaps TRBD1 (5 bases). This CDR3 is built from 16 residues. With 4 bases removed from V and 0 bases from J, the gap between germline ends came to 13 bases. Germline V gene lookup returns CDR1 MNHNS and CDR2 SASEGT. The DNA of the CDR3 is TGTGCCAGCAGTGTCTCCAGGGATTATAGCAATCAGCCCCAGCATTTT. Its protein is CASSVSRDYSNQPQHF.

The rearrangement links TRBV7-6 to TRBJ2-1; TRBD2 aligns across 10 bases. With 6 bases clipped from V and 10 bases from J, the junction kept 12 bases outside the gene matches. The CDR3 has 15 amino acids. Germline V gene data show CDR1 as SGHVS and CDR2 as FNYEAQ. CDR3 residues: CASSTTGTSVREQFF. CDR3 nucleotide sequence: TGTGCCAGCAGTACGACCGGGACTAGCGTCAGGGAGCAGTTCTTC.